These 5 T cell receptor beta chains were sequenced from one sample in a study of T cell responses to AZD1222 COVID-19 vaccine. The data were produced by immunoSEQ multiplex PCR, yet TCRdb's version contains in-frame clones alone and is incomplete. The sample has over 110,000 clones; roughly 90% are singletons. The sequenced sample was peripheral blood, obtained 28 days after the second AZD1222 dose. The receptors here all came from an adult who received the AZD1222 COVID-19 vaccine.

This clone was seen only a few times. This chain uses TRBV21-1 with TRBJ2-1; the D call of TRBD2 is as the table states it, not checked on the DNA. TRBV21-1 is marked as a pseudogene. This CDR3 contains 15 residues. CDR3 bases: TGTGCCAGCAGCAATGGACTAGCGGGAGGGAATGAGCAGTTCTTC. It specifies CASSNGLAGGNEQFF.

The rearrangement uses TRBV30 and TRBJ1-2, with D possibly matching TRBD1 (6 bases). Trimming left V 3 bases short and J 4 bases short, with 18 bases between. Germline assignment: CDR1 GTSNPN and CDR2 SVGIG (reference sequence). The CDR3 extends over 15 amino acids. The CDR3 DNA sequence: TGTGCCTGGAGGGGGAGGGGGTCAGGGCTCTATGGCTACACCTTC. Translation: CAWRGRGSGLYGYTF.

This chain uses TRBV29-1 with TRBJ2-1; D uncertain. The germline V and J ends were trimmed by 7 bases and 0 bases, with 16 bases remaining between them. Germline V gene data show CDR1 as SQVTM and CDR2 as ANQGSEA. CDR3 length: 15 residues. Here the CDR3 DNA reads TGCAGCGCGGACGGCCAATCTAGCTCCTACAATGAGCAGTTCTTC. Its translation is CSADGQSSSYNEQFF.

This rearrangement joins TRBV11-3 to TRBJ2-2; TRBD2 might be the D (6 bases). This CDR3 region has 13 residues. Trimming left V 5 bases short and J 7 bases short, with 11 bases between. Germline CDR1 and CDR2: SGHNT and YENEEA. As DNA, the CDR3 is TGTGCCAGCAGCCCGACGCGGGACGGGGAGCTGTTTTTT. Amino acid sequence: CASSPTRDGELFF. Full variable domain (remainder filled in from reference TRBV11-3 and TRBJ2-2): EAGVVQSPRYKIIEKKQPVAFWCNPISGHNTLYWYLQNLGQGPELLIRYENEEAVDDSQLPKDRFSAERLKGVDSTLKIQPAELGDSAVYLCASSPTRDGELFFGEGSRLTVL.

The V and J genes are TRBV7-9 and TRBJ1-6, with D perhaps TRBD1 (5 bases). CDR3 length equals 16 residues. The germline CDR1 and CDR2 sequences are SEHNR and FQNEAQ (reference sequence). The ends were cut back, 5 bases at V and 7 bases at J, with 18 bases in the middle. The CDR3 coding sequence is TGTGCCAGCAGCCCTCCGGGGGTCCCGAACAATTCACCCCTCCACTTT. Translation gives CASSPPGVPNNSPLHF.